The 22 T cell receptor beta chains below were found in one sample sequenced in a study of T cell responses to AZD1222 COVID-19 vaccine (dated by TCRdb to about 2021). This specimen's time point label, per the study, means: about 28 days (+/-7) after the second vaccine dose. Libraries were prepared through the immunoSEQ multiplex PCR assay. TCRdb mirrors the immuneACCESS table, restricted to in-frame sequences. Some clones are absent from its copies; in checked studies, under half trace to an unresolved V gene, and the reason for the others is unknown. Here the sample has roughly 150,000 clones; approximately 88% occur a single time. The leading ten clones occupy 0.95% to 1.1% of the sample. The specimen was peripheral blood, collected 28 days after the second AZD1222 dose. The receptor source for this set is an adult who received the AZD1222 COVID-19 vaccine.

The rearrangement uses TRBV18 and TRBJ1-3; D not resolved. In germline, CDR1 is KGHSH, CDR2 LQKENI. V was pared by 6 bases and J by 0 bases, with 3 bases between. This CDR3 has 12 amino acids. CDR3: CASSASGNTIYF. CDR3 nucleotides: TGTGCCAGCTCGGCCTCTGGAAACACCATATATTTT.

This chain links TRBV19 with TRBJ1-1, with D perhaps matching TRBD1 (6 bases). CDR3 length equals 14 residues. The germline V gene has CDR1 LNHDA and CDR2 SQIVND (reference sequence). V lost 5 bases and J lost 5, with 15 bases in between. The CDR3 sequence is CASSQTGFRTEAFF. As DNA, the CDR3 is TGTGCCAGTAGTCAAACAGGGTTTCGGACTGAAGCTTTCTTT.

The V gene is TRBV30, the J gene TRBJ2-1; D possibly uses TRBD1 or TRBD2 (6 bases each). The CDR3 contains 15 residues. Trimming took 2 bases from V and 5 from J, leaving 16 bases between them. Germline loops: CDR1 GTSNPN, CDR2 SVGIG (reference sequence). CDR3: CAWSYRGPPNNEQFF. CDR3 DNA sequence: TGTGCCTGGAGTTATCGGGGGCCCCCGAACAATGAGCAGTTCTTC.

The rearrangement links TRBV4-2 to TRBJ2-7; maybe TRBD2 (5 bases). Per germline, CDR1 LGHNA and CDR2 YNFKEQ. The CDR3 has 14 amino acids. The V end lost 11 bases, the J end lost 6 bases, and 23 bases lay between the germline ends. CDR3 residues: CARGRPANLGEQYF. The CDR3, as DNA: TGTGCCCGCGGGCGGCCGGCCAATTTGGGCGAGCAGTACTTC.

V and J are TRBV11-2 and TRBJ1-6, with D tentatively TRBD1 (5 bases). V shed 0 bases and J shed 0 bases, with 6 bases lying between them. The CDR3 is 16 residues long. Germline V gives CDR1 SGHAT, CDR2 FQNNGV. CDR3 DNA: TGTGCCAGCAGCTTAGATGGGGGCTCCTATAATTCACCCCTCCACTTT. It translates to CASSLDGGSYNSPLHF.

The chain uses TRBV3-1 (or the pseudogene TRBV3-2) and TRBJ1-1; D ambiguous. The V end was cut by 4 bases, the J end by 2 bases, with 8 bases between. The CDR3 sequence is 13 residues long. Germline loops: CDR1 LGHDT, CDR2 YNNKEL (reference sequence). This CDR3 reads CASSLKANTEAFF. DNA for the CDR3: TGTGCCAGCAGCCTGAAAGCAAACACTGAAGCTTTCTTT.

This chain joins TRBV28 and TRBJ1-2, with 7 bases identical to TRBD1. V shed 4 bases and J 4 bases; nucleotides not matched to a gene: 6. Germline lookup yields CDR1 MDHEN and CDR2 SYDVKM. This CDR3 is built from 14 residues. CDR3: CASSSGQPIYGYTF. The CDR3 DNA sequence: TGTGCCAGCAGTTCGGGACAGCCCATCTATGGCTACACCTTC.

V and J are TRBV19 and TRBJ1-5; unclear D gene. CDR3 size: 15 residues. The V and J ends lost 8 bases and 2 bases respectively, with 16 bases between them. Germline-derived CDR1 and CDR2 are LNHDA and SQIVND (reference sequence). This CDR3 is CASLPSREGNQPQHF. The DNA for the CDR3 is TGTGCCAGTCTCCCGTCGAGGGAGGGCAATCAGCCCCAGCATTTT.

The chain joins TRBV5-1 to TRBJ2-1; 7 bases map to TRBD2. Germline CDR1 and CDR2: SGHRS and YFSETQ. This CDR3 has 15 residues. V lost 0 bases to trimming and J lost 8 bases; unmatched junction nucleotides: 8. CDR3 region: CASSLVFAGRDEQFF. CDR3 nucleotide sequence: TGCGCCAGCAGCTTGGTGTTTGCGGGGAGGGATGAGCAGTTCTTC.

The chain couples TRBV7-8 to TRBJ1-2, with 10 bases identical to TRBD1. The germline V gene has CDR1 SGHVS and CDR2 FQNEAQ. This CDR3 has 18 residues. Losses at the gene ends were 5 bases for V and 2 bases for J; bases not matched to a gene: 14. The CDR3 protein is CASSPGGTGVLRNYGYTF. The CDR3 nucleotides are TGTGCCAGCAGCCCAGGCGGGACAGGGGTTTTGCGGAACTATGGCTACACCTTC.

The count of this clone is one. The chain employs TRBV6-5 and TRBJ1-2, with D possibly TRBD1 on 5 matching bases. V was pared by 3 bases and J by 3 bases, with 14 bases between. The germline gives CDR1 MNHEY, CDR2 SVGAGI. The CDR3 loop spans 15 amino acids. CDR3 in DNA: TGTGCCAGCAGTTATATAGCCGGGACTGACTATGGCTACACCTTC. Its protein product is CASSYIAGTDYGYTF.

The chain recombines TRBV3-1 (or the pseudogene TRBV3-2) with TRBJ1-1; no clear D gene. The CDR3 contains 14 residues. The V end lost 0 bases, the J end lost 0 bases, and 5 bases lay between the germline ends. Per germline, CDR1 LGHDT and CDR2 YNNKEL (reference sequence). This CDR3 reads CASSQDTLNTEAFF. The DNA of the CDR3 is TGTGCCAGCAGCCAAGATACCCTGAACACTGAAGCTTTCTTT.

The chain uses TRBV19 and TRBJ2-3; no reliable D call. Germline CDR1 LNHDA, CDR2 SQIVND (reference sequence). This CDR3 contains 12 residues. V was cut by 4 bases and J by 2 bases, with 4 bases left in between. CDR3 sequence reads: CASSRPTDTQYF. CDR3 sequence (DNA): TGTGCCAGTAGTAGACCCACAGATACGCAGTATTTT. The entire variable domain, with the rest obtained from reference TRBV19 and TRBJ2-3, is as follows: DGGITQSPKYLFRKEGQNVTLSCEQNLNHDAMYWYRQDPGQGLRLIYYSQIVNDFQKGDIAEGYSVSREKKESFPLTVTSAQKNPTAFYLCASSRPTDTQYFGPGTRLTVL.

V and J are TRBV5-6 and TRBJ1-5; D remains ambiguous. There are 15 residues in the CDR3. The V gene lost 0 bases and the J gene lost 2 bases, with 9 bases spanning the gap. Germline CDR1 and CDR2: SGHDT and YYEEEE. The CDR3 protein is CASSLGGFGNQPQHF. CDR3 coding DNA: TGTGCCAGCAGCTTGGGTGGGTTTGGCAATCAGCCCCAGCATTTT.

The chain uses TRBV5-5 and TRBJ2-7; D is ambiguous. Germline V CDR1 and CDR2: SGHKS, YYEKEE (reference sequence). The CDR3 length is 13 residues. Deletions cut 0 bases from V and 2 bases from J, with 6 bases between. The CDR3 loop is CASSLDEPYEQYF. CDR3 nucleotides: TGTGCCAGCAGCTTGGACGAACCCTACGAGCAGTACTTC.

The chain uses TRBV11-2 and TRBJ2-7; TRBD1 matches 7 bases. V trimming: 5 bases; J trimming: 3 bases; junction bases outside the gene matches: 1. Germline V gene lookup returns CDR1 SGHAT and CDR2 FQNNGV. This CDR3 region has 12 residues. The CDR3 sequence: CASSPGGYEQYF. Here the CDR3 DNA reads TGTGCCAGCAGCCCAGGGGGCTACGAGCAGTACTTC.

This chain uses TRBV6-2 or TRBV6-3 with TRBJ1-2, with D hard to call. V was cut by 0 bases and J by 1 base, with 9 bases left in between. The CDR3 contains 15 residues. Per the germline V gene, CDR1 is MNHEY and CDR2 is SVGEGT. CDR3: CASSYSTVSNYGYTF. The CDR3 bases are TGTGCCAGCAGTTACTCTACTGTTAGTAACTATGGCTACACCTTC.

With respect to this clone: The identical CDR3 is also encoded by other nucleotide sequences in the sample. The rearrangement links TRBV3-1 (or the pseudogene TRBV3-2) to TRBJ1-4; D is uncertain. There are 14 residues in the CDR3. CDR1 and CDR2 (germline): LGHDT, YNNKEL (reference sequence). Trimming pared 3 bases from V and 1 base from J, leaving 6 bases between. The CDR3 region has the DNA TGTGCCAGCAGCCAGCGGGGAACTAATGAAAAACTGTTTTTT. It translates to CASSQRGTNEKLFF.

V usage is TRBV6-5 and J usage is TRBJ1-1; the match to TRBD1 covers 9 bases. The V segment lost 0 bases and the J segment 2 bases; nucleotides outside the gene matches: 4. CDR1 and CDR2 (germline): MNHEY, SVGAGI. This CDR3 has 16 residues. The CDR3 is CASSYSWTGDNTEAFF. The DNA of the CDR3 is TGTGCCAGCAGTTACTCTTGGACAGGGGACAACACTGAAGCTTTCTTT.

This clone was found once. This sequence joins TRBV18 and TRBJ1-4; tentative D call: TRBD1 (5 bases). CDR3 length: 13 residues. V lost 3 bases, J lost 7 bases, and 9 bases lay in between. CDR1 and CDR2 (germline): KGHSH, LQKENI. DNA for the CDR3: TGTGCCAGCTCACCCTTTGGGGGTGAAAAACTGTTTTTT. Its protein product is CASSPFGGEKLFF.

The V and J genes are TRBV5-6 and TRBJ1-2; no reliable D call. The CDR3 runs 14 residues. Germline lookup yields CDR1 SGHDT and CDR2 YYEEEE. Trimming stripped 4 bases from V and 0 bases from J, with 10 bases between. The CDR3: CASSPGGANYGYTF. In DNA, the CDR3 is TGTGCCAGCAGCCCAGGAGGTGCTAACTATGGCTACACCTTC.

CDR3 protein: CASSTQGYEQYF. The DNA for the CDR3 is TGTGCCAGCAGCACACAGGGCTACGAGCAGTACTTC. V usage is TRBV7-9 and J usage is TRBJ2-7, with D possibly TRBD1 on 6 matching bases. The germline CDR1 and CDR2 sequences are SEHNR and FQNEAQ (reference sequence). The CDR3 sequence is 12 residues long. V gave up 5 bases and J gave up 3 bases, with 8 bases separating them.